The entry that follows covers one T cell receptor beta chain sequence. Its antigen remains unknown. V shed 8 bases, J shed 6 bases, and the junction held 13 bases outside the gene matches. The germline V gene has CDR1 WSHSY and CDR2 SAAADI. The CDR3 totals 15 residues. The TCR beta cDNA libraries carried unique molecular identifiers. A single record per CDR3 protein comes from TCRdb applying MiXCR to the PCR reads. The table has fewer than 900,000 distinct CDR3 sequences, under 60% seen once. These data are taken from a study of post-analysis software for immune sequencing data. Overall study findings and caveats: Controls had significantly higher normalized Chao1 diversity than multiple sclerosis patients. Patients showed TRBV5-6, TRBV5-1 and TRBV20-1 among several TRBV segments more frequent than in controls.

The sequencing input was blood. This receptor was taken from a girl between 5 and 17 years old with multiple sclerosis. The V gene is TRBV10-2, the J gene TRBJ2-5; 9 bases are a match to TRBD2. CDR3 sequence: CASGPLAGVGKTQYF. The CDR3, as DNA: TGCGCCAGCGGGCCCTTAGCGGGAGTGGGGAAGACCCAGTACTTC.